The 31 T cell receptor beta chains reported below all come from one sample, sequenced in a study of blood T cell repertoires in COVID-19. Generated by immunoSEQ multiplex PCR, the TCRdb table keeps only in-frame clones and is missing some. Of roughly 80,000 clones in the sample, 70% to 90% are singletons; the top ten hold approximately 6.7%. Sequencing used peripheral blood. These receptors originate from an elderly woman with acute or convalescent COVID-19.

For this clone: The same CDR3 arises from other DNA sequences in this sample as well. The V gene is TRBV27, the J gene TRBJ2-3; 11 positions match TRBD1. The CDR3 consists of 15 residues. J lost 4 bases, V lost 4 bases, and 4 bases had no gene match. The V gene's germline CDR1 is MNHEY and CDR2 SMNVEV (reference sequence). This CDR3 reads CASSSPGQGADTQYF. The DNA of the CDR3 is TGTGCCAGCAGTTCTCCGGGACAGGGGGCAGATACGCAGTATTTT.

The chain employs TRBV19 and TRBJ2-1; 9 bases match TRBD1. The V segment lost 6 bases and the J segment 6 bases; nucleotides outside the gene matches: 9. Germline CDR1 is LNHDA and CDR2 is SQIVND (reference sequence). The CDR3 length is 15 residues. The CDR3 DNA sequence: TGTGCCAGTAGGATCGGGACAGGGTGGCTCAATGAGCAGTTCTTC. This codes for CASRIGTGWLNEQFF. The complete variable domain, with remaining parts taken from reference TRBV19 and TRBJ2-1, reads DGGITQSPKYLFRKEGQNVTLSCEQNLNHDAMYWYRQDPGQGLRLIYYSQIVNDFQKGDIAEGYSVSREKKESFPLTVTSAQKNPTAFYLCASRIGTGWLNEQFFGPGTRLTVL.

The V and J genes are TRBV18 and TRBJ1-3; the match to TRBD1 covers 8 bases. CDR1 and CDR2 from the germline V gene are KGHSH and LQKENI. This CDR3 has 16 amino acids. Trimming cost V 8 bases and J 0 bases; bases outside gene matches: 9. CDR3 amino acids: CASGTGGMSSGNTIYF. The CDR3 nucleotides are TGTGCCAGCGGCACAGGGGGGATGAGCTCTGGAAACACCATATATTTT.

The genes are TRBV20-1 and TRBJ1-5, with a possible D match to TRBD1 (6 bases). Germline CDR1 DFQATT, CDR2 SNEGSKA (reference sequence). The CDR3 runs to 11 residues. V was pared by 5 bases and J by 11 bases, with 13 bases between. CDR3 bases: TGCAGTGCTGAGAAATCAGGGGCCCAGCATTTT. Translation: CSAEKSGAQHF.

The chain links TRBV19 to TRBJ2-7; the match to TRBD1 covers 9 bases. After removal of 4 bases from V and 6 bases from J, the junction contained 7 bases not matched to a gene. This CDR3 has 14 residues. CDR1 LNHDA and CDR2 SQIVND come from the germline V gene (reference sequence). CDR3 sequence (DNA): TGTGCCAGTAGTAACCGGGACAGGGTTGGCGAGCAGTACTTC. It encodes CASSNRDRVGEQYF.

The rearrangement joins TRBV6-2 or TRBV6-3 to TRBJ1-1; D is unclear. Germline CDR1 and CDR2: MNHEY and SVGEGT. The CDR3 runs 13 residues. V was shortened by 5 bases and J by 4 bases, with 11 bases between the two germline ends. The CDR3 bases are TGTGCCAGCAGTAGGGAGGGAATCACTGAAGCTTTCTTT. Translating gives CASSREGITEAFF.

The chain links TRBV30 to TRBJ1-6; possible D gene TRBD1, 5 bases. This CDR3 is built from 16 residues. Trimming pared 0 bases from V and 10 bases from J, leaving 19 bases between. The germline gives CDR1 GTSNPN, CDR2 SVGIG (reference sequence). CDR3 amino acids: CAWSVNVGRNRSPLHF. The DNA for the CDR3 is TGTGCCTGGAGTGTCAATGTGGGGCGGAATCGATCACCCCTCCACTTT.

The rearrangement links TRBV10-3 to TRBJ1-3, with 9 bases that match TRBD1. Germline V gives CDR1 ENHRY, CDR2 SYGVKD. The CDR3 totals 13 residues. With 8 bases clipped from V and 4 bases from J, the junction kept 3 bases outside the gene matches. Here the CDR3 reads CAIGTGNGNTIYF. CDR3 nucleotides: TGTGCCATCGGGACAGGGAACGGAAACACCATATATTTT.

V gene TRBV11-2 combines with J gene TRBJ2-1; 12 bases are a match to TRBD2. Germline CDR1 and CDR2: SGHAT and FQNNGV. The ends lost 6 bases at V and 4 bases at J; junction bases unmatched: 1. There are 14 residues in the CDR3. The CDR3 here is CASRLAGGYNEQFF. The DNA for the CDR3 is TGTGCCAGCAGGCTAGCGGGAGGGTACAATGAGCAGTTCTTC.

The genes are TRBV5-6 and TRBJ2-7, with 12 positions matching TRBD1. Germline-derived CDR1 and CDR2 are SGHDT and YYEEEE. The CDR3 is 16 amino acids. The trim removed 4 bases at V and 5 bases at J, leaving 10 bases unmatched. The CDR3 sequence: CASSLKTGTGGNEQYF. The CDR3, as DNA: TGTGCCAGCAGCCTAAAGACCGGGACAGGGGGCAACGAGCAGTACTTC.

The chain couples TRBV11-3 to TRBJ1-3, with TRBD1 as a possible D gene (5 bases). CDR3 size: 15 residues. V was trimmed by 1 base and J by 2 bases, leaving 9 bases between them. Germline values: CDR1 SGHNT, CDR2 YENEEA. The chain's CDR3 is CASSLGRGAGNTIYF. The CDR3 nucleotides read TGTGCCAGCAGCTTAGGGAGGGGAGCTGGAAACACCATATATTTT. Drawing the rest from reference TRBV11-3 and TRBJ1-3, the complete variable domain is EAGVVQSPRYKIIEKKQPVAFWCNPISGHNTLYWYLQNLGQGPELLIRYENEEAVDDSQLPKDRFSAERLKGVDSTLKIQPAELGDSAVYLCASSLGRGAGNTIYFGEGSWLTVV.

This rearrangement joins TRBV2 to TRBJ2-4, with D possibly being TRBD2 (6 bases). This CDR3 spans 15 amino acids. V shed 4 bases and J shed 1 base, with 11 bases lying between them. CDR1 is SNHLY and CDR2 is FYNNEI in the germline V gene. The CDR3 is CASSVGGTAKNIQYF. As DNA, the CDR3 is TGTGCCAGCAGTGTTGGAGGGACGGCCAAAAACATTCAGTACTTC.

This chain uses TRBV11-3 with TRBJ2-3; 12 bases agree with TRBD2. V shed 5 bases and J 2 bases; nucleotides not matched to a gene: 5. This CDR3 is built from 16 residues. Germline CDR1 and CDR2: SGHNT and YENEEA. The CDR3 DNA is TGTGCCAGCAGCCTAGGACTAGCGGGATTCACAGATACGCAGTATTTT. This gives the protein CASSLGLAGFTDTQYF.

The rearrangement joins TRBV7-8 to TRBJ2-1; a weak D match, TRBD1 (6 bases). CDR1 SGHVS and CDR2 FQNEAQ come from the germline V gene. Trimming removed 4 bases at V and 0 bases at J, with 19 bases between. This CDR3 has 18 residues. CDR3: CASSSPGVLGGSYNEQFF. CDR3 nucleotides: TGTGCCAGCAGCTCACCAGGGGTCCTCGGAGGCTCCTACAATGAGCAGTTCTTC.

Here the CDR3 DNA reads TGTGCCAGTACGGAGGGACAGGGCCGGCAGCCCCAGCATTTT. Protein: CASTEGQGRQPQHF. The V and J genes are TRBV19 and TRBJ1-5, with TRBD1 identical over 9 bases. The germline gives CDR1 LNHDA, CDR2 SQIVND (reference sequence). CDR3 length equals 14 residues. V lost 7 bases and J lost 7; bases outside the gene matches: 8. Supplemented by reference TRBV19 and TRBJ1-5, the full variable domain reads DGGITQSPKYLFRKEGQNVTLSCEQNLNHDAMYWYRQDPGQGLRLIYYSQIVNDFQKGDIAEGYSVSREKKESFPLTVTSAQKNPTAFYLCASTEGQGRQPQHFGDGTRLSIL.

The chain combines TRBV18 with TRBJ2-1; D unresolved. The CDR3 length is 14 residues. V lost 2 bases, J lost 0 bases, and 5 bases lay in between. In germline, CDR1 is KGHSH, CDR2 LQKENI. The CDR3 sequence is CASSPFSSYNEQFF. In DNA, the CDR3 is TGTGCCAGCTCACCATTCAGCTCCTACAATGAGCAGTTCTTC.

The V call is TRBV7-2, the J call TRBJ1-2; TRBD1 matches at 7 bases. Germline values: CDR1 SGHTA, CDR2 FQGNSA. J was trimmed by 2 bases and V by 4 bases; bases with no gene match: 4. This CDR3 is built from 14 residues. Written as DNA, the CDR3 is TGTGCCAGCAGCTCCGACAGGGTAAACTATGGCTACACCTTC. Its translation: CASSSDRVNYGYTF.

The CDR3 loop is CASSITRGANYGYTF. The CDR3 DNA reads as TGTGCCAGTAGTATTACCCGGGGAGCTAACTATGGCTACACCTTC. The chain is built from TRBV19 and TRBJ1-2; D remains ambiguous. Germline V lookup: CDR1 LNHDA, CDR2 SQIVND (reference sequence). Between the trimmed V and J ends, which lost 3 bases and 0 bases, there was a span of 11 bases. The CDR3 consists of 15 residues.

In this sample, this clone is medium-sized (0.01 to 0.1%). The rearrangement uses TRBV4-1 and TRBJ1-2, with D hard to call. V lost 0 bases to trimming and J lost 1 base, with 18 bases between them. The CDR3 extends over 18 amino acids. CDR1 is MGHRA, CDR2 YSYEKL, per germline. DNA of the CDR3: TGCGCCAGCAGCCAAGACACCCAAGTTCGGGTGGGTAACTATGGCTACACCTTC. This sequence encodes CASSQDTQVRVGNYGYTF.

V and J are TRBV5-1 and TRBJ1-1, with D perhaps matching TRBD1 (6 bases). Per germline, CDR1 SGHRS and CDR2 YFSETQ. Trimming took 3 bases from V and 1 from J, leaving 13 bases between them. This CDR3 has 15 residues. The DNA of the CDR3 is TGCGCCAGCAGCTCCGGGGACATATCGAACACTGAAGCTTTCTTT. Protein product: CASSSGDISNTEAFF.

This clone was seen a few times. The CDR3 bases are TGTGCCAGTAGTACTGGGACAGGAGTGGACTATGGCTACACCTTC. Translated, it gives CASSTGTGVDYGYTF. The rearrangement links TRBV19 to TRBJ1-2, with TRBD1 identical over 8 bases. The CDR3 sequence is 15 residues long. With V trimmed by 4 bases and J by 3 bases, 7 bases remained unmatched. Germline CDR1 LNHDA, CDR2 SQIVND (reference sequence).

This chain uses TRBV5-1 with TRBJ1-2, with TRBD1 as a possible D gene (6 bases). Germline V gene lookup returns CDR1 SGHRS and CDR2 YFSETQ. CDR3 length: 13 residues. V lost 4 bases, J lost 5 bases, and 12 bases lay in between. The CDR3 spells CASSPGQSYGYTF. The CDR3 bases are TGCGCCAGCAGCCCTGGACAGAGTTATGGCTACACCTTC.

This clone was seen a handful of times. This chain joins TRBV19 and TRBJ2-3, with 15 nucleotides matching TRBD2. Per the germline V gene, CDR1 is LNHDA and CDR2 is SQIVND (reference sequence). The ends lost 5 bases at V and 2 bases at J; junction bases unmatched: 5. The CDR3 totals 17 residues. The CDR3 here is CASSGGLAGGFTDTQYF. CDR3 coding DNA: TGTGCCAGTAGTGGCGGACTAGCGGGAGGGTTCACAGATACGCAGTATTTT.

CDR3 sequence reads: CASSWGSGTANYGYTF. DNA of the CDR3: TGTGCCAGCAGCTGGGGGTCCGGGACAGCTAACTATGGCTACACCTTC. The chain is built from TRBV7-8 and TRBJ1-2; 7 bases agree with TRBD1. V gave up 4 bases and J gave up 0 bases; unmatched junction bases: 8. Looked up from germline, CDR1 is SGHVS and CDR2 is FQNEAQ. This CDR3 comprises 16 residues.

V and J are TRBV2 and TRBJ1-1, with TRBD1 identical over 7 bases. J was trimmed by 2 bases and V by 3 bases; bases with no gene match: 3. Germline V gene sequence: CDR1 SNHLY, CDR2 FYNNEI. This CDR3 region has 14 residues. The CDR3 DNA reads TGTGCCAGCAGTGAGTACAGGGGCAACACTGAAGCTTTCTTT. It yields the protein CASSEYRGNTEAFF.

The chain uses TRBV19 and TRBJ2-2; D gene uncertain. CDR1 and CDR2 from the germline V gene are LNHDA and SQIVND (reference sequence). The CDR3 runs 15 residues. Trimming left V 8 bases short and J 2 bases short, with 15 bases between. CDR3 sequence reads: CASSLPGPNTGELFF. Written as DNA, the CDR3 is TGTGCCAGTTCCCTCCCGGGTCCCAACACCGGGGAGCTGTTTTTT.

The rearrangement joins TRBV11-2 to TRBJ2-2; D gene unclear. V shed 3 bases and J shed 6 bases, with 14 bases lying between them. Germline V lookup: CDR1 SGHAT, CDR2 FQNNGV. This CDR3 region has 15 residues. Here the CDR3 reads CASSLSRGSPGELFF. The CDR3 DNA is TGTGCCAGCAGCTTGTCGAGAGGTTCGCCCGGGGAGCTGTTTTTT.

The CDR3 nucleotides read TGTGCCAGCAGGGGGACAGTGAACACTGAAGCTTTCTTT. It encodes CASRGTVNTEAFF. The V gene is TRBV6-6, the J gene TRBJ1-1, with 7 nucleotides matching TRBD1. The CDR3 consists of 13 residues. The ends lost 6 bases at V and 0 bases at J; junction bases unmatched: 1. Germline lookup yields CDR1 MNHNY and CDR2 SVGAGI (reference sequence).

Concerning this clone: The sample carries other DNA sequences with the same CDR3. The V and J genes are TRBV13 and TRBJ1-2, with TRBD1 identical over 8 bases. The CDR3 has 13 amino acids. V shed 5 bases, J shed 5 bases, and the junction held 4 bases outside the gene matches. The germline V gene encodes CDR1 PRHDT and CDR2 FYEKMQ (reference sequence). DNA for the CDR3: TGTGCCAGCAGCCTAACAGGGGGTTATGGCTACACCTTC. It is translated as CASSLTGGYGYTF. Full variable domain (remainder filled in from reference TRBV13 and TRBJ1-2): AAGVIQSPRHLIKEKRETATLKCYPIPRHDTVYWYQQGPGQDPQFLISFYEKMQSDKGSIPDRFSAQQFSDYHSELNMSSLELGDSALYFCASSLTGGYGYTFGSGTRLTVV.

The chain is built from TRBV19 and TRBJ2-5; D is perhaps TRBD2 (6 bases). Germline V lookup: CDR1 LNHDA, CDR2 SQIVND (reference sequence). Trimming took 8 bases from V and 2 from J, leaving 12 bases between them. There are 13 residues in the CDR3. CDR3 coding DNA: TGTGCCAGTGGAGGGACGCCACAAGAGACCCAGTACTTC. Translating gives CASGGTPQETQYF.

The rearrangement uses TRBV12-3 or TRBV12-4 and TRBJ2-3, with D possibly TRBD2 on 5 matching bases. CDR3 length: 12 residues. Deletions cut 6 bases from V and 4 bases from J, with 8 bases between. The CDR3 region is CASRPGADTQYF. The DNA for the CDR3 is TGTGCCAGCAGGCCCGGGGCAGATACGCAGTATTTT.